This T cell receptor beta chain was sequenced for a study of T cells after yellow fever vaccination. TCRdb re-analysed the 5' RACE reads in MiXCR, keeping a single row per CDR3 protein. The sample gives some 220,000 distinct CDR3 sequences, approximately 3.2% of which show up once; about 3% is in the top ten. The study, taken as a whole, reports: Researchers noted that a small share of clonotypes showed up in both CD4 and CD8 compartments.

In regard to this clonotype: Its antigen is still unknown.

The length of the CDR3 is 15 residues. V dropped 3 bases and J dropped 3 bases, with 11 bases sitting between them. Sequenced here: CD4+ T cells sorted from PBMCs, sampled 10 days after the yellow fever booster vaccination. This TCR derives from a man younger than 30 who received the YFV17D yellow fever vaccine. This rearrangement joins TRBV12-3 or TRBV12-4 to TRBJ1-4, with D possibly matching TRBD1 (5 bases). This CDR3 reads CASSLQGLANEKLFF. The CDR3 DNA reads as TGTGCCAGCAGTTTGCAGGGTCTAGCTAATGAAAAACTGTTTTTT.